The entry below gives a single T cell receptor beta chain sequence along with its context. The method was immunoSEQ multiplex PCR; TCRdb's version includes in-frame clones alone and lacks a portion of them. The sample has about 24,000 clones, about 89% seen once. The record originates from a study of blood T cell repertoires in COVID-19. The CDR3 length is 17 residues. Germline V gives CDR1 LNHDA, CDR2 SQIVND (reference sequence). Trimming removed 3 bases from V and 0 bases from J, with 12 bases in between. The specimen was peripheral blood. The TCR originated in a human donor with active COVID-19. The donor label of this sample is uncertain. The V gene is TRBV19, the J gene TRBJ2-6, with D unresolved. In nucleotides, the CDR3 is TGTGCCAGTAGTATTGGCAGGTTAATCTCTGGGGCCAACGTCCTGACTTTC. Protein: CASSIGRLISGANVLTF.